A selection of T cell receptor beta chains follows, all from one sample in a study of CD8 T cells in ankylosing spondylitis. TCRdb recomputed calls from the 5' RACE reads with MiXCR, one row per CDR3 protein. The data show more than 5,000 distinct CDR3 sequences, with about 2% seen just once and about 51% held by the top ten. Sequences were obtained from blood, either unsorted or a sorted T cell fraction (not recorded which). The receptors shown here come from a male donor with ankylosing spondylitis or in good health (not recorded which). Each CDR3 is given with its conserved first and last residue. The D gene is left open where the match is weak. Only some rows state a clone size, as once, few, many or a class for expanded clones.

size | J | D | V | DNA | CDR3
. | TRBJ2-6 | . | TRBV9 | TGTGCCAGCAGCGTAGCCCGGACATCTCTGGGGGCCAACGTCCTGACTTTC | CASSVARTSLGANVLTF
many | TRBJ1-2 | . | TRBV9 | TGTGCCAGCAGCGTGGAGGTGGGGGGGGCGTCTGGCTACACCTTC | CASSVEVGGASGYTF
many | TRBJ2-2 | . | TRBV9 | TGTGCCAGCAGCGCGGGTTCCACCGGGGAGCTGTTTTTT | CASSAGSTGELFF
many | TRBJ2-7 | . | TRBV9 | TGTGCCAGCAGCGTAGCGGGAGACAGCTCCTACGAGCAGTACTTC | CASSVAGDSSYEQYF
many | TRBJ2-5 | . | TRBV9 | TGTGCCAGCAGCGTAGATTACGGAGGAGTCGATCAAGAGACCCAGTACTTC | CASSVDYGGVDQETQYF
many | TRBJ2-3 | . | TRBV9 | TGTGCCAGCCGGGGGTTGGGCCCACTTAGCACAGATACGCAGTATTTT | CASRGLGPLSTDTQYF
many | TRBJ2-5 | TRBD2 | TRBV9 | TGTGCCAGCAGCGGGGCGGCGGGAGCCCTCCGGGAGACCCAGTACTTC | CASSGAAGALRETQYF
many | TRBJ2-2 | TRBD2 | TRBV9 | TGTGCCAGCACCCCCCACGGGAGGGCCTACACCGGGGAGCTGTTTTTT | CASTPHGRAYTGELFF
medium-sized | TRBJ2-2 | TRBD2 | TRBV9 | TGTGCCAGCAGCCCGACTAGCGGGATAACAGTCGGGGAGCTGTTTTTT | CASSPTSGITVGELFF
. | TRBJ2-1 | . | TRBV9 | TGTGCCAGCAGCACGACTAGTAATGAGCAGTTCTTC | CASSTTSNEQFF
many | TRBJ2-7 | TRBD2 | TRBV9 | TGTGCCAGCAGCGTAGGGACTAGCGGGAGCGACTTCTCCTACGAGCAGTACTTC | CASSVGTSGSDFSYEQYF
many | TRBJ2-1 | . | TRBV9 | TGTGCCAGCAGCGTAGGAGGGAGCGCAAACAATGAGCAGTTCTTC | CASSVGGSANNEQFF
many | TRBJ2-5 | . | TRBV9 | TGTGCCAGCAGCCCCGAGAGAGGACCAAAGGGACAAGAGACCCAGTACTTC | CASSPERGPKGQETQYF
many | TRBJ2-1 | TRBD2 | TRBV9 | TGTGCCAGCAGCGTAGGTATTAGAGAGCGGGAGATCTCCAATGAGCAGTTCTTC | CASSVGIREREISNEQFF
many | TRBJ2-3 | TRBD2 | TRBV9 | TGTGCCAGCAGCCCCTGGACTAGCGACGGAGATACGCAGTATTTT | CASSPWTSDGDTQYF
many | TRBJ2-1 | . | TRBV9 | TGTGCCAGCAGCGGGCTACCTAATGAGCAGTTCTTC | CASSGLPNEQFF
many | TRBJ2-3 | . | TRBV30 | TGTGCCTGGAGGGGGCTCGGGAATGGGACGCAGTATTTT | CAWRGLGNGTQYF
many | TRBJ2-3 | . | TRBV9 | TGTGCCAGCAGCAAAAGCACAGATACGCAGTATTTT | CASSKSTDTQYF
many | TRBJ2-7 | TRBD2 | TRBV9 | TGTGCCAGCAGCATCGGGACTAGTGTCTACGAGCAGTACTTC | CASSIGTSVYEQYF
many | TRBJ2-1 | TRBD2 | TRBV9 | TGTGCCAGCAGCGTAGTGAATAGCGGGTATGAGCAGTTCTTC | CASSVVNSGYEQFF
many | TRBJ2-6 | TRBD1 | TRBV9 | TGTGCCAGCAGCGTAGCCCTCGGGACAGATGCCTCTGGGGCCAACGTCCTGACTTTC | CASSVALGTDASGANVLTF
many | TRBJ2-7 | . | TRBV9 | TGTGCCAGCAGCCCGGGTCGCTACGAGCAGTACTTC | CASSPGRYEQYF
many | TRBJ2-7 | TRBD1 | TRBV9 | TGTGCCAGCAGCGCATTCCCTACAGGGGTTTACGAGCAGTACTTC | CASSAFPTGVYEQYF
many | TRBJ2-1 | . | TRBV9 | TGTGCCAGCAGCGTAGAAGGGGGGGGCGGGAGCTTCGTTGGTGAGCAGTTCTTC | CASSVEGGGGSFVGEQFF
many | TRBJ2-1 | TRBD2 | TRBV9 | TGTGCCAGCAGCGCCACTAGCGACACCTACAATGAGCAGTTCTTC | CASSATSDTYNEQFF
many | TRBJ2-7 | TRBD2 | TRBV9 | TGTGCCAGCAGCGGCGGGGGGGGGGCCCTCTACGAGCAGTACTTC | CASSGGGGALYEQYF
many | TRBJ2-1 | . | TRBV3-1 | TGTGCCAGCAGCGCTTGGGACATGATCCGACTAGGCGCGGCCGATGAGCAGTTCTTC | CASSAWDMIRLGAADEQFF
many | TRBJ2-7 | TRBD2 | TRBV9 | TGTGCCAGCAGCGCCGGGGGGAGGGTAGTCTACGAGCAGTACTTC | CASSAGGRVVYEQYF
many | TRBJ2-7 | . | TRBV9 | TGTGCCAGCAGCGCAGACGGACTGAGCTACGAGCAGTACTTC | CASSADGLSYEQYF
many | TRBJ2-7 | TRBD2 | TRBV9 | TGTGCCAGCAGCGTTAGAGCGGGAATCTCCTACGAGCAGTACTTC | CASSVRAGISYEQYF
medium-sized | TRBJ2-7 | . | TRBV12-2 | TGTGCAAGTCGCTTAGTCTTCTATTGCGCTAGCGGGAGAGTCACCTACGAGCAGTACTTC | CASRLVFYCASGRVTYEQYF
many | TRBJ2-5 | . | TRBV9 | TGTGCCAGCAGCGTAGGTAGGGGGGTACAAGAGACCCAGTACTTC | CASSVGRGVQETQYF
medium-sized | TRBJ2-3 | . | TRBV12-1 | TGTGCCAGCAGCTTAGAGCCGGTTGGGACTAGCGGAACCATCGGCTTTGGCACAGATACGCAGTATTTT | CASSLEPVGTSGTIGFGTDTQYF
many | TRBJ2-2 | . | TRBV9 | TGTGCCAGCAGCGCGGACACCCTGGACACCGGGGAGCTGTTTTTT | CASSADTLDTGELFF
many | TRBJ2-7 | . | TRBV9 | TGTGCCAGCAGCGTAGATCCAAGTCCCCTCTACGAGCAGTACTTC | CASSVDPSPLYEQYF
many | TRBJ2-5 | . | TRBV9 | TGTGCCAGCAGCGCGCCCCCTCAAGAGACCCAGTACTTC | CASSAPPQETQYF
many | TRBJ2-6 | TRBD1 | TRBV9 | TGTGCCAGCAGCATTGGGGACAGGGCCTCTGGGGCCAACGTCCTGACTTTC | CASSIGDRASGANVLTF
many | TRBJ1-1 | . | TRBV9 | TGTGCCAGCAGCGTAGGGGACCTGAACACTGAAGCTTTCTTT | CASSVGDLNTEAFF
many | TRBJ2-1 | . | TRBV9 | TGTGCCAGCAGCGTAGGGGTGGGGACAGGGGAAGTCGGCGGGAGGGCCGGGAATGAGCAGTTCTTC | CASSVGVGTGEVGGRAGNEQFF
many | TRBJ2-2 | . | TRBV9 | TGTGCCAGCAGCCCTCGGCCAGGGTGGCATCCCGGGGAGCTGTTTTTT | CASSPRPGWHPGELFF
many | TRBJ2-7 | . | TRBV9 | TGTGCCAGCAGCATCGGGACCTCGGCATCGGAGCAGTACTTC | CASSIGTSASEQYF
many | TRBJ2-7 | . | TRBV9 | TGTGCCAGCAGCGCGTCACCGGGACAAGCCTACGAGCAGTACTTC | CASSASPGQAYEQYF
many | TRBJ2-7 | . | TRBV9 | TGTGCCAGCAGCGCGGACGGGGTTGCCTACGAGCAGTACTTC | CASSADGVAYEQYF
. | TRBJ2-5 | . | TRBV9 | TGTGCCAGCAGGTCACAAGGGGACCAAGAGACCCAGTACTTC | CASRSQGDQETQYF
many | TRBJ2-3 | . | TRBV9 | TGTGCCAGCAGCCCCCCCGCACTAGCTAGTACGCAGTATTTT | CASSPPALASTQYF
. | TRBJ2-5 | TRBD1 | TRBV9 | TGTGCCAGCAGCGGGGGACAGGGGGCAGAGACCCAGTACTTC | CASSGGQGAETQYF
large | TRBJ1-2 | . | TRBV9 | TGTGCCAGCTCCGGCCCGTACGATAACTATGGCTACACCTTC | CASSGPYDNYGYTF
many | TRBJ1-4 | . | TRBV9 | TGTGCCAGCGGCGGCATAGGCAATTATGAAAAACTGTTTTTT | CASGGIGNYEKLFF
many | TRBJ2-3 | TRBD2 | TRBV9 | TGTGCCAGCAGCAGACGGACTAGCGGGACTCCTAGCACAGATACGCAGTATTTT | CASSRRTSGTPSTDTQYF
many | TRBJ2-7 | TRBD2 | TRBV9 | TGTGCCAGCAGCGTAGGAGCGGGACGTTCCTACGAGCAGTACTTC | CASSVGAGRSYEQYF
many | TRBJ1-2 | TRBD1 | TRBV20-1 | TGCAGTGTTAGAAGCGGGACAGGGGGCGCTTATGGCTACACCTTC | CSVRSGTGGAYGYTF
many | TRBJ2-7 | . | TRBV9 | TGTGCCAGCAGCGTATCCGGGACGTCCCCCTACGAGCAGTACTTC | CASSVSGTSPYEQYF
medium-sized | TRBJ2-1 | . | TRBV9 | TGTGCCAGCAGCGTAGCCCACCGCTCCTACAATGAGCAGTTCTTC | CASSVAHRSYNEQFF
many | TRBJ2-1 | . | TRBV9 | TGTGCCAGCAGCGTAGGGACGGGATACAATGAGCAGTTCTTC | CASSVGTGYNEQFF
many | TRBJ1-1 | . | TRBV9 | TGTGCCAGCAGCGTAGAGGCCACAGGGCTCACTGAAGCTTTCTTT | CASSVEATGLTEAFF
many | TRBJ2-3 | . | TRBV9 | TGTGCCAGCAGTCCTAGCGAAGGTCCAGATACGCAGTATTTT | CASSPSEGPDTQYF
many | TRBJ2-2 | TRBD1 | TRBV9 | TGTGCCAGCAGCGGCGGAACCGGGACAGGGGCCGGGGAGCTGTTTTTT | CASSGGTGTGAGELFF
many | TRBJ2-5 | TRBD1 | TRBV9 | TGTGCCAGCAGCGGGACAGGGGGTAAGGCAGAGACCCAGTACTTC | CASSGTGGKAETQYF
many | TRBJ2-6 | . | TRBV9 | TGTGCCAGCAGCGTAGTGGGGGGACCTCCCTCTGGGGCCAACGTCCTGACTTTC | CASSVVGGPPSGANVLTF
few | TRBJ2-2 | TRBD1 | TRBV9 | TGTGCCAGCCAGGGGACAGGGGGCCCATCATCCACCGGGGAGCTGTTTTTT | CASQGTGGPSSTGELFF